These 31 T cell receptor beta chains were sequenced from one sample in a study of beta chain features in type 1 diabetes. cDNA synthesis used the whole RNA isolate, giving expressed TCRB sequences. Sequencing was performed with immunoSEQ multiplex PCR; in TCRdb, only in-frame clones are kept and a portion is missing. The sample yields 300,000 to 450,000 clones, roughly 12% seen once. No cognate antigen is known for these TCRs. Findings and limits, study-wide: There was a moderate but significant shortening of TCRB CDR3s in all four CD4+ subsets of Type 1 diabetes patients.

The specimen sequenced was naive CD4+ T cells from blood. The receptor source for this set is a woman younger than 35 with type 1 diabetes.

The V call is TRBV18, the J call TRBJ1-1; possible D gene TRBD1, 6 bases. The CDR3 loop spans 16 amino acids. Germline V gene data show CDR1 as KGHSH and CDR2 as LQKENI. V dropped 4 bases and J dropped 3 bases, with 18 bases sitting between them. The CDR3 DNA is TGTGCCAGCTCACTCCGGACAGTCTCTCGAGACACTGAAGCTTTCTTT. As protein: CASSLRTVSRDTEAFF. The full variable domain, rest sourced from reference TRBV18 and TRBJ1-1, is NAGVMQNPRHLVRRRGQEARLRCSPMKGHSHVYWYRQLPEEGLKFMVYLQKENIIDESGMPKERFSAEFPKEGPSILRIQQVVRGDSAAYFCASSLRTVSRDTEAFFGQGTRLTVV.

CDR3 sequence (DNA): TGTGCCAGCAGCCTAGCGGGAGTGAGGTCCTACGAGCAGTACTTC. Amino acids: CASSLAGVRSYEQYF. The chain has TRBV6-5 and TRBJ2-7; 10 nucleotides match TRBD2. The CDR3 is made up of 15 amino acids. Per the germline V gene, CDR1 is MNHEY and CDR2 is SVGAGI. Trimming took 6 bases from V and 1 from J; bases not matched to a gene: 6.

In nucleotides, the CDR3 is TGTGCCAGCAGCTTGGCAGGGGTAGACACCGGGGAGCTGTTTTTT. Its protein product is CASSLAGVDTGELFF. The chain combines TRBV5-4 with TRBJ2-2; D possibly corresponds to TRBD1 (6 bases). V was cut by 0 bases and J by 3 bases, with 9 bases left in between. The CDR3 has 15 residues. Germline V gene data show CDR1 as SGHNT and CDR2 as YYREEE (reference sequence).

This clone has more than one count but fewer than ten. This chain's CDR3 is CASSLRGGSSYEQYF. The CDR3 DNA reads TGTGCCAGCAGCTTAAGGGGGGGAAGCTCCTACGAGCAGTACTTC. V is TRBV11-2 and J is TRBJ2-7; tentative D call: TRBD2 (7 bases). Per the germline V gene, CDR1 is SGHAT and CDR2 is FQNNGV. The CDR3 runs 15 residues. V lost 2 bases and J 0 bases, leaving 11 bases between the germline ends.

In this sample, this clone turned up a few times. V usage is TRBV2 and J usage is TRBJ2-7, with TRBD2 identical over 7 bases. In germline, CDR1 is SNHLY, CDR2 FYNNEI. The CDR3 has 14 amino acids. J lost 3 bases, V lost 9 bases, and 11 bases had no gene match. The CDR3 region is CASGSGSTNYEQYF. The CDR3 bases are TGTGCCAGTGGTAGCGGGTCCACCAACTACGAGCAGTACTTC.

V usage is TRBV7-9 and J usage is TRBJ2-3; D not resolved. The CDR3 runs 11 residues. CDR1 is SEHNR, CDR2 FQNEAQ, per germline (reference sequence). The V and J ends lost 5 bases and 3 bases respectively, with 3 bases between them. The DNA for the CDR3 is TGTGCCAGCAGCCTAACAGATACGCAGTATTTT. This encodes CASSLTDTQYF.

This clone was seen more than once but under ten times. The rearrangement links TRBV5-1 to TRBJ2-3; 7 nucleotides match TRBD2. V shed 0 bases, J shed 2 bases, and the junction held 3 bases outside the gene matches. The CDR3 covers 15 residues. Germline V gives CDR1 SGHRS, CDR2 YFSETQ. This chain's CDR3 is CASSLDGGNTDTQYF. CDR3 DNA: TGCGCCAGCAGCTTGGACGGGGGGAACACAGATACGCAGTATTTT.

This clone came up a few times. This chain uses TRBV6-6 with TRBJ2-5; 8 nucleotides line up with TRBD1. Germline lookup yields CDR1 MNHNY and CDR2 SVGAGI (reference sequence). V lost 4 bases to trimming and J lost 4 bases; unmatched junction nucleotides: 8. CDR3 size: 15 residues. CDR3 sequence: CASSFGQGYAETQYF. CDR3 nucleotide sequence: TGTGCCAGCAGTTTTGGACAGGGATACGCAGAGACCCAGTACTTC.

This clone occurred a few times. The V and J genes are TRBV4-1 and TRBJ2-7, with D possibly matching TRBD1 (5 bases). Germline loops: CDR1 MGHRA, CDR2 YSYEKL. The length of the CDR3 is 16 residues. V was pared by 1 base and J by 3 bases, with 16 bases between. CDR3 DNA: TGCGCCAGCAGCCAAGCTGGACACACAACTCTCTACGAGCAGTACTTC. This codes for CASSQAGHTTLYEQYF.

This clone was recorded a few times. The CDR3 region has the DNA TGTGCCATCAGCGACAGTCCGCCCGGCTACACCTTC. Encoded protein: CAISDSPPGYTF. The rearrangement uses TRBV10-3 and TRBJ1-2; D is perhaps TRBD1 (5 bases). This CDR3 is 12 amino acids long. V dropped 6 bases and J dropped 8 bases, with 13 bases sitting between them. From germline, CDR1 is ENHRY and CDR2 SYGVKD.

This clone has only a few counts. Other DNA sequences in the sample encode the same CDR3. The chain couples TRBV5-1 to TRBJ2-7; D might be TRBD2 (6 bases). The V end was cut by 0 bases, the J end by 2 bases, with 9 bases between. The CDR3 consists of 14 residues. Germline lookup yields CDR1 SGHRS and CDR2 YFSETQ. The DNA of the CDR3 is TGCGCCAGCAGCTTGGCTGGCGGGGCCTACGAGCAGTACTTC. Amino acid sequence: CASSLAGGAYEQYF. The entire variable domain, with the rest obtained from reference TRBV5-1 and TRBJ2-7, is as follows: KAGVTQTPRYLIKTRGQQVTLSCSPISGHRSVSWYQQTPGQGLQFLFEYFSETQRNKGNFPGRFSGRQFSNSRSEMNVSTLELGDSALYLCASSLAGGAYEQYFGPGTRLTVT.

This clone was counted only a few times. The genes are TRBV5-6 and TRBJ1-5, with D unclear. The germline V gene has CDR1 SGHDT and CDR2 YYEEEE. V was trimmed by 4 bases and J by 6 bases, leaving 11 bases between them. The CDR3 spans 13 residues. CDR3 in DNA: TGTGCCAGCAGCCCCGAAGGGAGTCAGCCCCAGCATTTT. Protein: CASSPEGSQPQHF.

This clone turned up a few times. CDR3 in amino acids: CASSSGTGEAFF. CDR3 bases: TGTGCCAGCAGCTCCGGGACAGGAGAAGCTTTCTTT. This chain links TRBV11-2 with TRBJ1-1, with 8 bases aligning to TRBD1. The CDR3 runs to 12 residues. V shed 4 bases, J shed 8 bases, and the junction held 3 bases outside the gene matches. CDR1 is SGHAT, CDR2 FQNNGV, per germline.

This rearrangement joins TRBV9 to TRBJ2-1; D is possibly TRBD1 (5 bases). CDR1 is SGDLS and CDR2 is YYNGEE in the germline V gene. The CDR3 totals 14 residues. V lost 4 bases and J 12 bases, leaving 20 bases between the germline ends. The CDR3 loop is CASSPRLGEPRQFF. The CDR3 DNA reads TGTGCCAGCAGCCCACGTTTAGGGGAACCAAGGCAGTTCTTC.

The rearrangement links TRBV14 to TRBJ2-3; weak D call: TRBD1 (5 bases). This CDR3 has 17 amino acids. V lost 5 bases and J 5 bases, leaving 23 bases between the germline ends. The germline gives CDR1 SGHDN, CDR2 FVKESK. This chain's CDR3 is CASSASYSGAAQDTQYF. CDR3 nucleotide sequence: TGTGCCAGCAGCGCAAGTTACAGTGGGGCCGCCCAAGATACGCAGTATTTT.

This clone was counted only a few times. The J gene is TRBJ1-2, the V gene TRBV11-1; D not certain. The V end lost 6 bases, the J end lost 8 bases, and 16 bases lay between the germline ends. Germline CDR1 reads SGHAT; CDR2 reads FQDESV (reference sequence). The CDR3 length is 13 residues. The CDR3 bases are TGTGCCAGCAGAAAGGTTGGGGAGTACGGCTACACCTTC. Encoded protein: CASRKVGEYGYTF.

This chain links TRBV11-2 with TRBJ2-7, with TRBD1 matching over 9 bases. The ends lost 6 bases at V and 3 bases at J; junction bases unmatched: 3. The CDR3 contains 13 residues. The germline CDR1 and CDR2 sequences are SGHAT and FQNNGV. The CDR3 loop reads CASRGQGRYEQYF. For the CDR3, the DNA is TGTGCCAGCAGGGGACAGGGTCGCTACGAGCAGTACTTC.

The chain links TRBV28 to TRBJ1-2; 10 nucleotides align to TRBD1. The CDR3 spans 12 residues. Germline-derived CDR1 and CDR2 are MDHEN and SYDVKM. V gave up 7 bases and J gave up 8 bases; unmatched junction bases: 4. Here the CDR3 DNA reads TGTGCCAGCAACAAGGACAGGGGGGGCTACACCTTC. Translation: CASNKDRGGYTF.

There are a few counts of this clone. This rearrangement joins TRBV19 to TRBJ2-3; D call uncertain. The V gene lost 5 bases and the J gene lost 2 bases, with 14 bases spanning the gap. CDR3 length: 15 amino acids. CDR1 is LNHDA, CDR2 SQIVND, per germline (reference sequence). CDR3 sequence (DNA): TGTGCCAGTAGTCGACTCGCGTCCAACACAGATACGCAGTATTTT. Residues: CASSRLASNTDTQYF.

Only a few counts were recorded for this clone. The chain recombines TRBV4-3 with TRBJ2-3, with a weak D call TRBD2 (5 bases). V was cut by 4 bases and J by 2 bases, with 10 bases left in between. CDR1 LGHNA and CDR2 YSLEER come from the germline V gene. This CDR3 spans 14 amino acids. The CDR3, as DNA: TGCGCCAGCAGCCCATTGGAGGACACAGATACGCAGTATTTT. As protein: CASSPLEDTDTQYF.

The V gene is TRBV28, the J gene TRBJ2-3, with a weak D call TRBD1 (5 bases). Germline assignment: CDR1 MDHEN and CDR2 SYDVKM. Trimming stripped 3 bases from V and 4 bases from J, with 8 bases between. The CDR3 contains 13 residues. CDR3 DNA sequence: TGTGCCAGCAGTTTTAGGGGCCCAGATACGCAGTATTTT. This encodes CASSFRGPDTQYF.

The sample holds a few counts of this clone. This rearrangement joins TRBV28 to TRBJ2-7, with 9 positions matching TRBD2. After removal of 7 bases from V and 2 bases from J, the junction contained 9 bases not matched to a gene. In germline, CDR1 is MDHEN, CDR2 SYDVKM. This CDR3 is built from 15 residues. The CDR3 region is CASTSAGLATYEQYF. DNA for the CDR3: TGTGCCAGCACTTCGGCGGGACTAGCTACCTACGAGCAGTACTTC.

The chain joins TRBV18 to TRBJ1-5; D remains unclear. This CDR3 region has 17 residues. With 1 base removed from V and 0 bases from J, the gap between germline ends came to 13 bases. CDR1 and CDR2 (germline): KGHSH, LQKENI. The CDR3 nucleotides read TGTGCCAGCTCACCACGTGTTAAGACAATTAGCAATCAGCCCCAGCATTTT. It is translated as CASSPRVKTISNQPQHF.

The chain carries TRBV28 and TRBJ2-4; the match to TRBD1 covers 8 bases. Trimming cost V 6 bases and J 1 base; bases outside gene matches: 2. Germline CDR1 is MDHEN and CDR2 is SYDVKM. CDR3 length: 14 residues. CDR3 loop: CASRNRGAKNIQYF. For the CDR3, the DNA is TGTGCCAGCAGAAACAGGGGGGCCAAAAACATTCAGTACTTC.

This chain connects TRBV7-9 to TRBJ1-2; TRBD1 might be the D (6 bases). Germline-derived CDR1 and CDR2 are SEHNR and FQNEAQ (reference sequence). The CDR3 spans 15 residues. Trimming left V 4 bases short and J 7 bases short, with 19 bases between. This chain's CDR3 is CASSWTWRQARGYTF. The CDR3 DNA reads TGTGCCAGCAGCTGGACATGGCGACAGGCTCGTGGCTACACCTTC.

This clone was observed a few times. The chain has TRBV28 and TRBJ2-7; 9 nucleotides match TRBD2. Germline V gives CDR1 MDHEN, CDR2 SYDVKM. There are 14 residues in the CDR3. V lost 6 bases to trimming and J lost 0 bases; unmatched junction nucleotides: 3. The CDR3 nucleotides read TGTGCCAGCAGAGTAGCGGGAGACTCCTACGAGCAGTACTTC. Its translation is CASRVAGDSYEQYF.

This clone was seen more than once but under ten times. V and J are TRBV7-3 and TRBJ2-2, with TRBD1 identical over 9 bases. CDR3 length: 14 amino acids. After removal of 4 bases from V and 9 bases from J, the junction contained 6 bases not matched to a gene. The germline V gene encodes CDR1 SGHTA and CDR2 FQGTGA. The chain's CDR3 is CASSSGTGIRELFF. As DNA, the CDR3 is TGTGCCAGCAGCTCCGGGACAGGGATACGGGAGCTGTTTTTT.

V and J are TRBV27 and TRBJ1-2; D not resolved. The CDR3 totals 12 residues. The V gene lost 8 bases and the J gene lost 4 bases, with 11 bases spanning the gap. Germline V gives CDR1 MNHEY, CDR2 SMNVEV (reference sequence). The CDR3 DNA is TGTGCCAGCGGAACAGAAATCTATGGCTACACCTTC. This sequence encodes CASGTEIYGYTF.

The chain employs TRBV19 and TRBJ1-1, with TRBD1 as a possible D gene (6 bases). In germline, CDR1 is LNHDA, CDR2 SQIVND (reference sequence). Deletions cut 6 bases from V and 7 bases from J, with 12 bases between. The length of the CDR3 is 12 residues. The CDR3, as DNA: TGTGCCAGTAGGAACACAGGGAATGAAGCTTTCTTT. This codes for CASRNTGNEAFF.

This chain joins TRBV5-5 and TRBJ2-2, with 7 bases lining up with TRBD2. Losses at the gene ends were 4 bases for V and 2 bases for J; bases not matched to a gene: 5. Germline V gives CDR1 SGHKS, CDR2 YYEKEE (reference sequence). This CDR3 region has 15 residues. The DNA for the CDR3 is TGTGCCAGCAGCCAGGGCGGGGGAAACACCGGGGAGCTGTTTTTT. This encodes CASSQGGGNTGELFF.

This clone was seen only a few times. The chain joins TRBV7-2 to TRBJ2-7; 9 nucleotides align to TRBD1. Germline values: CDR1 SGHTA, CDR2 FQGNSA. The CDR3 covers 15 residues. With 4 bases clipped from V and 6 bases from J, the junction kept 10 bases outside the gene matches. The CDR3 DNA follows: TGTGCCAGCAGCTCGACACCGGGACAGGGACTCGAGCAGTACTTC. It encodes CASSSTPGQGLEQYF. Full variable domain (remainder filled in from reference TRBV7-2 and TRBJ2-7): GAGVSQSPSNKVTEKGKDVELRCDPISGHTALYWYRQSLGQGLEFLIYFQGNSAPDKSGLPSDRFSAERTGGSVSTLTIQRTQQEDSAVYLCASSSTPGQGLEQYFGPGTRLTVT.